Sequencing of this T cell receptor beta chain was carried out in a study of cytomegalovirus exposure and HLA in healthy donors. Study at large: Of approximately 400 genotyped donors, 65% to 85% clustered with self-reported Caucasian donors.

With 3 bases clipped from V and 5 bases from J, the junction kept 10 bases outside the gene matches. The CDR3 runs to 16 residues. Germline values: CDR1 SGHRS, CDR2 YFSETQ. The primer mix had 60 Vbeta and 13 Jbeta primers. The data were produced by immunoSEQ multiplex PCR, yet TCRdb's version contains in-frame clones alone and is incomplete. Here the sample spans 110,000 to 150,000 clones, about 74% being singletons. Note on this clone: Its cognate antigen is unknown.

Whole-study results and caveats: No immune exposure information besides CMV serostatus was available. Among TCR sequences, most were rare, though some public TCRs appeared in many donors. The presence/absence work took it that sequencing depth was about the same across donors.

The sequence came from a woman between 40 and 55 years old in good health and CMV-seronegative. The genes are TRBV5-1 and TRBJ2-3; 9 nucleotides match TRBD2. The sequenced material came from PBMCs. CDR3 sequence reads: CASSSQLAGVGDTQYF. The CDR3 DNA sequence: TGCGCCAGCAGCTCGCAATTAGCGGGAGTGGGAGATACGCAGTATTTT.